Following are 27 T cell receptor beta chains from one sample sequenced in a study of cytomegalovirus exposure and HLA in healthy donors. Assay: immunoSEQ multiplex PCR; the TCRdb copy retains only in-frame clones and omits some. The sample includes roughly 79,000 clones, 85% to 95% of them seen just once. The sample consisted of PBMCs. Every receptor here comes from a man aged 18 to 35 in good health and CMV-seronegative.

The chain has TRBV11-1 and TRBJ1-1, with D maybe TRBD1 (6 bases). This CDR3 spans 11 amino acids. Germline-derived CDR1 and CDR2 are SGHAT and FQDESV (reference sequence). V dropped 3 bases and J dropped 8 bases, with 7 bases sitting between them. CDR3 protein: CASSFRGEAFF. CDR3 bases: TGTGCCAGCAGCTTCAGGGGAGAAGCTTTCTTT. The complete variable domain, with remaining parts taken from reference TRBV11-1 and TRBJ1-1, reads EAEVAQSPRYKITEKSQAVAFWCDPISGHATLYWYRQILGQGPELLVQFQDESVVDDSQLPKDRFSAERLKGVDSTLKIQPAELGDSAMYLCASSFRGEAFFGQGTRLTVV.

This rearrangement joins TRBV9 to TRBJ2-3; a possible D gene is TRBD1 (5 bases). The CDR3 has 16 residues. V lost 4 bases and J 0 bases, leaving 15 bases between the germline ends. Germline V gene sequence: CDR1 SGDLS, CDR2 YYNGEE. The CDR3 is CASSFRQSTSTDTQYF. The CDR3 nucleotides are TGTGCCAGCAGCTTCCGACAGAGCACTAGCACAGATACGCAGTATTTT. Full variable domain (rest looked up from reference TRBV9 and TRBJ2-3): DSGVTQTPKHLITATGQRVTLRCSPRSGDLSVYWYQQSLDQGLQFLIQYYNGEERAKGNILERFSAQQFPDLHSELNLSSLELGDSALYFCASSFRQSTSTDTQYFGPGTRLTVL.

The chain joins TRBV4-1 to TRBJ1-5; 12 bases agree with TRBD1. Per germline, CDR1 MGHRA and CDR2 YSYEKL. This CDR3 has 20 amino acids. V trimming: 1 base; J trimming: 0 bases; junction bases outside the gene matches: 10. The CDR3 region has the DNA TGCGCCAGCAGCCAAGGAAGAGTAAGGGACAGGGGGCTTAGCAATCAGCCCCAGCATTTT. Protein sequence: CASSQGRVRDRGLSNQPQHF.

V usage is TRBV9 and J usage is TRBJ2-1; D unresolved. This CDR3 region has 11 residues. Per germline, CDR1 SGDLS and CDR2 YYNGEE. Trimming shortened V by 4 bases and J by 5 bases, and 4 bases separated the two germline ends. The CDR3 DNA reads TGTGCCAGCAGCCCTAACAATGAGCAGTTCTTC. Encoded protein: CASSPNNEQFF. The whole variable domain, remainder taken from reference TRBV9 and TRBJ2-1, is DSGVTQTPKHLITATGQRVTLRCSPRSGDLSVYWYQQSLDQGLQFLIQYYNGEERAKGNILERFSAQQFPDLHSELNLSSLELGDSALYFCASSPNNEQFFGPGTRLTVL.

This clone was seen only once. The chain carries TRBV27 and TRBJ2-3; 8 bases are a match to TRBD2. CDR3 length: 21 residues. Per germline, CDR1 MNHEY and CDR2 SMNVEV (reference sequence). The V segment lost 3 bases and the J segment 0 bases; nucleotides outside the gene matches: 20. DNA for the CDR3: TGTGCCAGCAGTTTGACTACCCCCGGGGGGGTGCGGGGTTATAGCACAGATACGCAGTATTTT. Translation: CASSLTTPGGVRGYSTDTQYF.

This clone has only a few counts. This chain connects TRBV2 to TRBJ2-7; tentatively, D is TRBD1 (6 bases). In germline, CDR1 is SNHLY, CDR2 FYNNEI. The CDR3 extends over 12 amino acids. The V gene lost 6 bases and the J gene lost 6 bases, with 12 bases spanning the gap. Here the CDR3 DNA reads TGTGCCAGCAGAACCCAGGGGATCGAGCAGTACTTC. Its translation: CASRTQGIEQYF.

The chain uses TRBV27 and TRBJ2-7; no firm D call. The germline V and J ends were trimmed by 8 bases and 3 bases, with 14 bases remaining between them. The CDR3 contains 13 residues. The germline gives CDR1 MNHEY, CDR2 SMNVEV (reference sequence). CDR3 in DNA: TGTGCCAGCGCAGAGGCCAGCCACTACGAGCAGTACTTC. Its protein is CASAEASHYEQYF.

The rearrangement uses TRBV28 and TRBJ1-5; 9 bases agree with TRBD1. The CDR3 covers 15 residues. J lost 6 bases, V lost 6 bases, and 9 bases had no gene match. The germline gives CDR1 MDHEN, CDR2 SYDVKM. The CDR3 DNA reads as TGTGCCAGCAGAGAAAGGGACAGGGTGGTTCAGCCCCAGCATTTT. It encodes CASRERDRVVQPQHF.

This clone has just one count. The gene calls are TRBV5-1 and TRBJ1-2; 9 bases match TRBD1. V trimming: 4 bases; J trimming: 7 bases; junction bases outside the gene matches: 17. This CDR3 is built from 17 residues. Germline V lookup: CDR1 SGHRS, CDR2 YFSETQ. CDR3 amino acids: CASSGRDRVYRQSGYTF. The CDR3 region has the DNA TGCGCCAGCAGCGGCCGGGACAGGGTATACCGTCAGTCTGGCTACACCTTC.

The chain carries TRBV19 and TRBJ1-5; 9 bases align to TRBD1. The CDR3 is 17 amino acids. Germline V lookup: CDR1 LNHDA, CDR2 SQIVND (reference sequence). Unmatched junction bases numbered 7, after V lost 4 bases and J lost 0 bases. This CDR3 reads CASSTDRGRVSNQPQHF. As DNA, the CDR3 is TGTGCCAGTAGTACGGACAGGGGCCGGGTTAGCAATCAGCCCCAGCATTTT.

This chain uses TRBV14 with TRBJ2-2; weak D call: TRBD1 (6 bases). The CDR3 is made up of 15 amino acids. Germline CDR1 and CDR2: SGHDN and FVKESK. V gave up 5 bases and J gave up 2 bases, with 12 bases separating them. The CDR3 reads CASSSGTPNTGELFF. CDR3 nucleotides: TGTGCCAGCAGCTCCGGGACACCCAACACCGGGGAGCTGTTTTTT.

The V and J genes are TRBV30 and TRBJ2-2; 13 nucleotides align to TRBD2. V lost 1 base to trimming and J lost 5 bases; unmatched junction nucleotides: 10. This CDR3 is 18 amino acids long. Germline V gene lookup returns CDR1 GTSNPN and CDR2 SVGIG (reference sequence). This chain's CDR3 is CAWSGGRLGLAGTGELFF. As DNA, the CDR3 is TGTGCCTGGAGTGGGGGTCGTTTGGGACTAGCGGGGACCGGGGAGCTGTTTTTT.

This clone has a handful of counts. The genes are TRBV11-3 and TRBJ1-1, with 8 bases fitting TRBD1. Germline V lookup: CDR1 SGHNT, CDR2 YENEEA. Losses at the gene ends were 0 bases for V and 5 bases for J; bases not matched to a gene: 2. This CDR3 has 14 amino acids. The CDR3 DNA is TGTGCCAGCAGCTTAGAGGACAGGGTGACTGAAGCTTTCTTT. Its translation: CASSLEDRVTEAFF.

The chain is built from TRBV2 and TRBJ1-4, with D perhaps matching TRBD1 (6 bases). Trimming pared 7 bases from V and 8 bases from J, leaving 14 bases between. The CDR3 loop spans 13 amino acids. Per germline, CDR1 SNHLY and CDR2 FYNNEI. The CDR3 nucleotides read TGTGCCAGCACCAGACAGGTGGGCGAAAAACTGTTTTTT. Translation gives CASTRQVGEKLFF.

The count of this clone is one. The V call is TRBV19, the J call TRBJ2-7; 7 nucleotides match TRBD2. Trimming removed 5 bases from V and 0 bases from J; junction bases left unmatched: 10. Germline values: CDR1 LNHDA, CDR2 SQIVND (reference sequence). The length of the CDR3 is 16 residues. The CDR3 loop is CASSPHPLAASYEQYF. The CDR3 DNA is TGTGCCAGTAGTCCCCATCCTCTAGCGGCCTCCTACGAGCAGTACTTC.

CDR3 DNA: TGTGCCTCCCAGCCGACAGGGGGTGATGAAAAACTGTTTTTT. Its translation: CASQPTGGDEKLFF. The genes are TRBV10-3 and TRBJ1-4; 9 nucleotides match TRBD1. J was trimmed by 6 bases and V by 11 bases; bases with no gene match: 10. Germline lookup yields CDR1 ENHRY and CDR2 SYGVKD. This CDR3 is 14 amino acids long.

This chain connects TRBV6-4 to TRBJ1-1; D remains unclear. The CDR3 totals 13 residues. The germline V gene encodes CDR1 MRHNA and CDR2 SNTAGT. V lost 3 bases and J 0 bases, leaving 5 bases between the germline ends. CDR3 amino acids: CASSEQLNTEAFF. In nucleotides, the CDR3 is TGTGCCAGCAGTGAACAGCTGAACACTGAAGCTTTCTTT.

The CDR3, as DNA: TGTGCCAGCAGCTTAACTACAGGGAAGCAGTACTTC. It specifies CASSLTTGKQYF. The chain couples TRBV11-2 to TRBJ2-7; TRBD1 might be the D (6 bases). V lost 2 bases to trimming and J lost 8 bases, with 10 bases between them. In germline, CDR1 is SGHAT, CDR2 FQNNGV. This CDR3 spans 12 amino acids.

This chain links TRBV7-8 with TRBJ1-5; 10 nucleotides agree with TRBD1. The J segment lost 2 bases and the V segment lost 2 bases, leaving 9 bases of the junction unmatched. This CDR3 has 18 amino acids. CDR1 and CDR2 from the germline V gene are SGHVS and FQNEAQ. The CDR3 nucleotides read TGTGCCAGCAGCTTAAGACAGGGGGCTCAGGTAGGCAATCAGCCCCAGCATTTT. Its protein is CASSLRQGAQVGNQPQHF.

The chain combines TRBV28 with TRBJ2-7, with a weak D call TRBD1 (6 bases). Per the germline V gene, CDR1 is MDHEN and CDR2 is SYDVKM. The CDR3 spans 15 residues. Trimming pared 6 bases from V and 3 bases from J, leaving 18 bases between. Here the CDR3 DNA reads TGTGCCAGCAGCTCCCTGGGGGCCGGAAGCTACGAGCAGTACTTC. This codes for CASSSLGAGSYEQYF.

The chain is built from TRBV19 and TRBJ1-2; 7 nucleotides agree with TRBD1. Trimming at V came to 7 bases and at J to 4 bases, leaving 9 bases not matched to a gene. The CDR3 runs 14 residues. The germline gives CDR1 LNHDA, CDR2 SQIVND (reference sequence). Written as DNA, the CDR3 is TGTGCCAGTATTCAGGACAGGCTCGCCTATGGCTACACCTTC. Translation: CASIQDRLAYGYTF.

The chain joins TRBV5-5 to TRBJ2-2; 8 bases map to TRBD1. V lost 4 bases, J lost 4 bases, and 18 bases stayed unmatched. The CDR3 loop spans 19 amino acids. CDR1 is SGHKS and CDR2 is YYEKEE in the germline V gene (reference sequence). CDR3 protein: CASSQLRSRQGAVTGELFF. The CDR3 coding sequence is TGTGCCAGCAGCCAACTTAGGTCGCGGCAGGGGGCGGTCACCGGGGAGCTGTTTTTT. Variable domain in full (rest from reference TRBV5-5 and TRBJ2-2): DAGVTQSPTHLIKTRGQQVTLRCSPISGHKSVSWYQQVLGQGPQFIFQYYEKEERGRGNFPDRFSARQFPNYSSELNVNALLLGDSALYLCASSQLRSRQGAVTGELFFGEGSRLTVL.

The CDR3 nucleotides are TGTGCCAGCAGCGTAGGAGGCCAGGGTACAGATACGCAGTATTTT. It is translated as CASSVGGQGTDTQYF. The chain is built from TRBV9 and TRBJ2-3; D might be TRBD1 (5 bases). The CDR3 has 15 amino acids. The ends were cut back, 0 bases at V and 3 bases at J, with 11 bases in the middle. The germline V gene has CDR1 SGDLS and CDR2 YYNGEE.

The rearrangement uses TRBV4-1 and TRBJ2-2; 12 bases fit TRBD2. This CDR3 has 17 amino acids. Trimming removed 4 bases from V and 3 bases from J; junction bases left unmatched: 6. From germline, CDR1 is MGHRA and CDR2 YSYEKL. The CDR3 protein is CASSRSSGRGDTGELFF. The CDR3 DNA reads as TGCGCCAGCAGCCGCTCTAGCGGGAGGGGAGACACCGGGGAGCTGTTTTTT.

The chain has TRBV19 and TRBJ1-2; D perhaps matches TRBD1 (5 bases). Germline CDR1 reads LNHDA; CDR2 reads SQIVND (reference sequence). The CDR3 length is 12 residues. Trimming removed 1 base from V and 8 bases from J, with 8 bases in between. In DNA form, the CDR3 reads TGTGCCAGTAGTATAGCGGGGGTAGGCTACACCTTC. It codes for CASSIAGVGYTF. Full variable domain (rest looked up from reference TRBV19 and TRBJ1-2): DGGITQSPKYLFRKEGQNVTLSCEQNLNHDAMYWYRQDPGQGLRLIYYSQIVNDFQKGDIAEGYSVSREKKESFPLTVTSAQKNPTAFYLCASSIAGVGYTFGSGTRLTVV.

The V call is TRBV7-9, the J call TRBJ1-6; no clear D. Germline values: CDR1 SEHNR, CDR2 FQNEAQ (reference sequence). The CDR3 consists of 14 residues. Trimming shortened V by 5 bases and J by 7 bases, and 12 bases separated the two germline ends. Here the CDR3 DNA reads TGTGCCAGCAGCCCCGAGGATTGGAATTCACCCCTCCACTTT. As protein: CASSPEDWNSPLHF.

This clone has just one count. This specimen includes other DNA sequences encoding the same CDR3. The rearrangement links TRBV19 to TRBJ1-1; maybe TRBD1 (5 bases). Germline loops: CDR1 LNHDA, CDR2 SQIVND (reference sequence). The CDR3 totals 11 residues. Between the trimmed V and J ends, which lost 9 bases and 3 bases, there was a span of 8 bases. The CDR3 region has the DNA TGTGCCAGCCAGGGCTACACTGAAGCTTTCTTT. This sequence encodes CASQGYTEAFF.